The 23 T cell receptor beta chains listed next were all sequenced from one sample in a study of cytomegalovirus exposure and HLA in healthy donors. Vbeta (60) and Jbeta (13) primers were used in the PCR. Data came from immunoSEQ multiplex PCR; TCRdb stores just in-frame clones and leaves some out. The sample lists some 180,000 clones, 80% occurring once. Sequences were obtained from PBMCs. These receptors came from a girl between 10 and 17 years old in good health and CMV-seropositive.

The chain couples TRBV19 to TRBJ2-1, with a possible D match to TRBD2 (6 bases). Trimming left V 3 bases short and J 5 bases short, with 14 bases between. Germline CDR1 is LNHDA and CDR2 is SQIVND (reference sequence). CDR3 length: 15 residues. The chain's CDR3 is CASSIFTGVHNEQFF. The CDR3 nucleotides read TGTGCCAGTAGTATCTTTACGGGAGTACACAATGAGCAGTTCTTC.

The chain employs TRBV6-5 and TRBJ1-1; 7 bases are a match to TRBD1. Losses at the gene ends were 2 bases for V and 8 bases for J; bases not matched to a gene: 5. The CDR3 covers 13 residues. Germline values: CDR1 MNHEY, CDR2 SVGAGI. The CDR3 coding sequence is TGTGCCAGCAGTTACCCCGGGACAGTCGAAGCTTTCTTT. This codes for CASSYPGTVEAFF.

The chain is built from TRBV2 and TRBJ2-3; D is unresolved. Germline CDR1 and CDR2: SNHLY and FYNNEI. V lost 3 bases and J lost 2, with 9 bases in between. The CDR3 is 14 amino acids. The CDR3 DNA follows: TGTGCCAGCAGTGATCCCAGAAACACAGATACGCAGTATTTT. Its translation: CASSDPRNTDTQYF.

To note about this clone: Other nucleotide sequences from this sample produce the same CDR3. The V gene is TRBV19, the J gene TRBJ1-5; no clear D gene. The CDR3 runs to 14 residues. Trimming left V 6 bases short and J 2 bases short, with 11 bases between. Germline V gene sequence: CDR1 LNHDA, CDR2 SQIVND (reference sequence). As DNA, the CDR3 is TGTGCCAGTAGCATTACCGGGGGCAATCAGCCCCAGCATTTT. Its protein is CASSITGGNQPQHF.

This CDR3 is CASSPLNRDRTYGYTF. CDR3 nucleotide sequence: TGTGCCAGCTCACCCCTAAACCGGGACAGGACGTATGGCTACACCTTC. The J gene is TRBJ1-2, the V gene TRBV18, with 8 bases identical to TRBD1. The germline V gene has CDR1 KGHSH and CDR2 LQKENI. The length of the CDR3 is 16 residues. V was pared by 3 bases and J by 5 bases, with 11 bases of the junction left unmatched.

V and J are TRBV30 and TRBJ2-7; D perhaps matches TRBD2 (5 bases). Per germline, CDR1 GTSNPN and CDR2 SVGIG (reference sequence). This CDR3 region has 13 residues. Trimming took 0 bases from V and 9 from J, leaving 15 bases between them. The CDR3 DNA is TGTGCCTGGAGTGTACGGACTGCCGAAAGGCAGTACTTC. It encodes CAWSVRTAERQYF.

This clone showed up just a few times. The V call is TRBV9, the J call TRBJ2-7; 8 bases align to TRBD2. J lost 2 bases, V lost 0 bases, and 4 bases had no gene match. The germline V gene has CDR1 SGDLS and CDR2 YYNGEE. The CDR3 contains 15 residues. The CDR3 DNA follows: TGTGCCAGCAGCGTAGCGGGAGGGCCGACCTACGAGCAGTACTTC. This translates into CASSVAGGPTYEQYF. Supplemented by reference TRBV9 and TRBJ2-7, the full variable domain reads DSGVTQTPKHLITATGQRVTLRCSPRSGDLSVYWYQQSLDQGLQFLIQYYNGEERAKGNILERFSAQQFPDLHSELNLSSLELGDSALYFCASSVAGGPTYEQYFGPGTRLTVT.

This clone came up once. The chain combines TRBV27 with TRBJ2-2; TRBD2 aligns across 7 bases. Germline CDR1 reads MNHEY; CDR2 reads SMNVEV (reference sequence). With V trimmed by 4 bases and J by 1 base, 12 bases remained unmatched. The length of the CDR3 is 18 residues. The DNA of the CDR3 is TGTGCCAGCAGTTCTTCCCGACTAGCCTGGTTGAACACCGGGGAGCTGTTTTTT. Its protein product is CASSSSRLAWLNTGELFF.

The V and J genes are TRBV7-9 and TRBJ2-5; 8 bases agree with TRBD2. The CDR3 contains 15 residues. J gave up 5 bases and V 5 bases, and 10 bases lay outside the gene matches. Germline CDR1 reads SEHNR; CDR2 reads FQNEAQ (reference sequence). The CDR3 protein is CASSPRVAGRETQYF. The CDR3 DNA reads TGTGCCAGCAGCCCCCGGGTAGCGGGACGGGAGACCCAGTACTTC.

This chain connects TRBV19 to TRBJ1-2; D might be TRBD1 (6 bases). Trimming removed 2 bases from V and 6 bases from J, with 13 bases in between. The CDR3 is 14 residues long. Germline V gene lookup returns CDR1 LNHDA and CDR2 SQIVND (reference sequence). The CDR3 DNA sequence: TGTGCCAGTAGTATACTAGGGCAGGGGCATGGCTACACCTTC. Its protein is CASSILGQGHGYTF.

This chain links TRBV6-6 with TRBJ1-4; 7 positions match TRBD1. This CDR3 region has 15 residues. With V trimmed by 2 bases and J by 4 bases, 4 bases remained unmatched. The germline gives CDR1 MNHNY, CDR2 SVGAGI (reference sequence). Written as DNA, the CDR3 is TGTGCCAGCAGTTACACAGGGGCTTTTAATGAAAAACTGTTTTTT. Translating it yields CASSYTGAFNEKLFF.

The chain recombines TRBV27 with TRBJ1-5, with D possibly being TRBD1 (6 bases). CDR1 MNHEY and CDR2 SMNVEV come from the germline V gene (reference sequence). V shed 4 bases and J shed 7 bases, with 17 bases lying between them. CDR3 size: 15 residues. The CDR3 loop is CASSYLGAGGQPQHF. CDR3 bases: TGTGCCAGCAGTTACTTAGGGGCGGGGGGCCAGCCCCAGCATTTT.

CDR3 nucleotides: TGTGCCAGCAGCCAAGCGACCCCGGGTTCCCACACCTACGAGCAGTACTTC. The encoded protein is CASSQATPGSHTYEQYF. This chain connects TRBV14 to TRBJ2-7; D is undetermined. Trimming removed 1 base from V and 2 bases from J, with 18 bases in between. CDR3 length equals 17 residues. CDR1 is SGHDN, CDR2 FVKESK, per germline. Complete variable domain (other parts from reference TRBV14 and TRBJ2-7): EAGVTQFPSHSVIEKGQTVTLRCDPISGHDNLYWYRRVMGKEIKFLLHFVKESKQDESGMPNNRFLAERTGGTYSTLKVQPAELEDSGVYFCASSQATPGSHTYEQYFGPGTRLTVT.

J is TRBJ2-7 and V is TRBV6-5, with 9 bases fitting TRBD2. J lost 6 bases, V lost 0 bases, and 9 bases had no gene match. The CDR3 consists of 16 residues. The germline V gene has CDR1 MNHEY and CDR2 SVGAGI. The CDR3 DNA follows: TGTGCCAGCAGTTACTCTATGGGACTAGCAGGGTCCGAGCAGTACTTC. Encoded protein: CASSYSMGLAGSEQYF.

This clone was found a few times. The chain couples TRBV5-1 to TRBJ2-2, with TRBD2 matching 12 bases. Germline loops: CDR1 SGHRS, CDR2 YFSETQ. With 4 bases clipped from V and 5 bases from J, the junction kept 6 bases outside the gene matches. The CDR3 is made up of 16 amino acids. This chain's CDR3 is CASSRSLAGGTGELFF. The CDR3 DNA reads as TGCGCCAGCAGCCGCTCTCTAGCGGGAGGGACCGGGGAGCTGTTTTTT.

This rearrangement joins TRBV5-1 to TRBJ1-1; 10 bases agree with TRBD1. V dropped 4 bases and J dropped 6; count of bases not matched to a gene: 3. The CDR3 runs to 13 residues. Germline V gene lookup returns CDR1 SGHRS and CDR2 YFSETQ. The CDR3 nucleotides are TGCGCCAGCAGCGTCGGGACAGGGGCTGAAGCTTTCTTT. This sequence encodes CASSVGTGAEAFF.

The J gene is TRBJ2-6, the V gene TRBV5-8; TRBD1 agrees at 11 bases. Germline V CDR1 and CDR2: SGHTS, YDEGEE. The CDR3 totals 15 residues. Trimming took 3 bases from V and 4 from J; bases not matched to a gene: 0. Here the CDR3 DNA reads TGTGCCAGCAGCTGGGACAGGGGGGGGGCCAACGTCCTGACTTTC. It codes for CASSWDRGGANVLTF.

This clone has a handful of counts. The V gene is TRBV27, the J gene TRBJ2-3; D gene uncertain. CDR1 MNHEY and CDR2 SMNVEV come from the germline V gene (reference sequence). The CDR3 covers 18 residues. Trimming removed 2 bases from V and 0 bases from J, with 18 bases in between. Here the CDR3 reads CASSLASLHSPSTDTQYF. CDR3 nucleotides: TGTGCCAGCAGTTTAGCGTCACTACACTCCCCTAGCACAGATACGCAGTATTTT.

This clone was seen only once. This chain links TRBV13 with TRBJ2-1; TRBD2 matches at 8 bases. The CDR3 sequence is 16 residues long. Losses at the gene ends were 4 bases for V and 3 bases for J; bases not matched to a gene: 8. CDR1 is PRHDT and CDR2 is FYEKMQ in the germline V gene (reference sequence). The CDR3 nucleotides are TGTGCCAGCAGCTCCGGACTAGCAGGGCTCTACAATGAGCAGTTCTTC. Its protein product is CASSSGLAGLYNEQFF.

J is TRBJ1-1 and V is TRBV28; D is undetermined. Germline V gene data show CDR1 as MDHEN and CDR2 as SYDVKM. This CDR3 contains 14 residues. The V gene lost 6 bases and the J gene lost 4 bases, with 15 bases spanning the gap. CDR3 residues: CASSKVRGSTEAFF. CDR3 nucleotide sequence: TGTGCCAGCAGCAAGGTCCGCGGAAGCACTGAAGCTTTCTTT.

This clone was observed a few times. The chain combines TRBV11-2 with TRBJ2-7; 11 positions agree with TRBD2. The trim removed 6 bases at V and 4 bases at J, leaving 8 bases unmatched. Germline V gene lookup returns CDR1 SGHAT and CDR2 FQNNGV. This CDR3 region has 15 residues. The CDR3 protein is CASRPTSGALYEQYF. CDR3 DNA: TGTGCCAGCAGACCGACTAGCGGGGCCTTATACGAGCAGTACTTC. The full variable domain, rest sourced from reference TRBV11-2 and TRBJ2-7, is EAGVAQSPRYKIIEKRQSVAFWCNPISGHATLYWYQQILGQGPKLLIQFQNNGVVDDSQLPKDRFSAERLKGVDSTLKIQPAKLEDSAVYLCASRPTSGALYEQYFGPGTRLTVT.

This chain joins TRBV7-3 and TRBJ1-2; no clear D gene. CDR1 and CDR2 from the germline V gene are SGHTA and FQGTGA. This CDR3 region has 16 residues. V was clipped by 0 bases and J by 1 base, with 12 bases between them. The CDR3 here is CASSLTPRRINYGYTF. The CDR3 nucleotides are TGTGCCAGCAGCTTAACTCCGCGGCGGATTAACTATGGCTACACCTTC.

V and J are TRBV5-1 and TRBJ2-5, with 7 bases matching TRBD1. V shed 2 bases, J shed 5 bases, and the junction held 3 bases outside the gene matches. The CDR3 is made up of 13 amino acids. Germline V gene data show CDR1 as SGHRS and CDR2 as YFSETQ. The CDR3 DNA sequence: TGCGCCAGCAGCTTCAAAGGGGGCGAGACCCAGTACTTC. Its translation: CASSFKGGETQYF.